A single sample gave rise to the 6 T cell receptor beta chains below, sequenced in a study of breast tumors, draining lymph nodes, adjacent tissues. Axillary draining lymph nodes of breast cancer patients supplied the node samples. TCRdb ran MiXCR on the multiplex PCR reads and lists one entry per CDR3 protein. The sample consists of 200,000 or so distinct CDR3 sequences, roughly 31% of them appearing once. Sequences were obtained from axillary lymph node tissue. The receptors were gathered from a female donor with breast cancer. Some clones in this sample may be carry-over from other donors' samples.

This clonotype was counted ten times or more. The rearrangement links TRBV7-9 to TRBJ1-2, with 8 bases fitting TRBD1. Germline trimming cut 6 bases from V and 0 bases from J; bases unmatched to any gene: 9. Germline CDR1 reads SEHNR; CDR2 reads FQNEAQ (reference sequence). The CDR3 is 16 residues long. The CDR3, as DNA: TGTGCCAGCAGACCCGACAGGGGAGGGTCTAACTATGGCTACACCTTC. This sequence encodes CASRPDRGGSNYGYTF.

This chain links TRBV12-3 or TRBV12-4 with TRBJ2-3; D remains ambiguous. Trimming pared 0 bases from V and 11 bases from J, leaving 12 bases between. There are 13 residues in the CDR3. DNA for the CDR3: TGTGCCAGCAGTTTAGCCGGATACAATGAGCAGTATTTT. Its translation is CASSLAGYNEQYF.

This clonotype was counted at least ten times. The chain uses TRBV27 and TRBJ1-3; D gene uncertain. Germline V gene data show CDR1 as MNHEY and CDR2 as SMNVEV (reference sequence). V dropped 5 bases and J dropped 0 bases, with 8 bases sitting between them. The CDR3 runs to 14 residues. In DNA form, the CDR3 reads TGTGCCAGCAGTCTTCGGGTCTCTGGAAACACCATATATTTT. Translation gives CASSLRVSGNTIYF.

Comments on this clonotype: A much bigger clone sits one base away, suggesting this may be a read error. The chain carries TRBV5-1 and TRBJ2-7; D is ambiguous. Trimming cost V 0 bases and J 6 bases, with 22 bases left between them. The CDR3 has 17 residues. Germline loops: CDR1 SGHRS, CDR2 YFSETQ. CDR3 sequence reads: CASSLVSGIPAPGEQYF. The DNA for the CDR3 is TGCGCCAGCAGCTTGGTCTCAGGTATCCCCGCCCCGGGCGAGCAGTACTTC.

The chain uses TRBV7-9 and TRBJ1-1, with 7 bases that match TRBD1. The CDR3 runs 13 residues. Germline V gene data show CDR1 as SEHNR and CDR2 as FQNEAQ (reference sequence). Trimming took 5 bases from V and 5 from J; bases not matched to a gene: 5. CDR3 sequence reads: CASSRTGDTEAFF. In nucleotides, the CDR3 is TGTGCCAGCAGCAGGACAGGCGATACTGAAGCTTTCTTT.

This clonotype appeared a few times. This may be a read error, as it is one base from a much larger clone. J is TRBJ2-5 and V is TRBV6-5, with D possibly TRBD1 on 5 matching bases. The germline gives CDR1 MNHEY, CDR2 SVGAGI. Trimming shortened V by 5 bases and J by 5 bases, and 12 bases separated the two germline ends. This CDR3 has 13 residues. CDR3 protein: CASSHKGWETQYF. CDR3 nucleotides: TGTGCCAGCAGTCACAAGGGGTGGGAGACCCAGTACTTC.